Listed here is a single T cell receptor (beta chain). Its antigen is not known. The junction differs from germline at one of its ends, possibly a read error. This entry is derived from a study of tumor-infiltrating lymphocytes in primary liver carcinoma. Looking at the study overall: The tumors ranged from about 4 to 11 cm across and fell within stage T1-T3 N0M0. Study-wide points: Owing to bulk unsorted samples, no comparison was made between CD4+ and CD8+ repertoires. Tumor-adjacent and tumor-blood pairs showed less overlap than tumor region pairs.

This CDR3 region has 13 residues. Germline CDR1 reads SGHNT; CDR2 reads YYREEE (reference sequence). The authors took blood RNA from unsorted whole blood and also extracted germline DNA. cDNA specific to TCR beta was made from 450 to 500 ng of total RNA, with a constant-region primer employed for priming. ARM-PCR was slightly modified, and three nested multiplex PCR rounds with it gave rise to the TCR beta libraries. Researchers ran the first two PCR rounds for ten to eleven cycles each with TRBV1-TRBV30 forward primers and a C-beta reverse primer. TCRdb re-called the multiplex PCR reads with MiXCR, one entry per CDR3 protein. The sample lists 250,000 to 400,000 distinct CDR3 sequences, approximately 65% occurring once.

This TCR came from a man aged 40-49 years with primary liver carcinoma and hepatitis B virus infection. The rearrangement links TRBV5-4 to TRBJ2-7; maybe TRBD2 (5 bases). Sequences were obtained from peripheral blood. CDR3 amino acids: CTSNIRDSYEQYF. CDR3 nucleotides: TGTACCAGCAACATACGGGACTCCTACGAGCAGTACTTC.